The 13 T cell receptor beta chains given below trace back to one sample, sequenced in a study of blood T cell repertoires in COVID-19. Only in-frame clones appear in the TCRdb table, and some are missing; sequencing was by immunoSEQ multiplex PCR. The sample lists hundreds of thousands of clones; around four fifths were seen once. Sequences were obtained from peripheral blood. Receptor source: a woman in her forties or fifties with active or convalescent COVID-19.

This chain links TRBV11-2 with TRBJ2-7; the D gene is possibly TRBD2 (6 bases). Germline V gene data show CDR1 as SGHAT and CDR2 as FQNNGV. Between the trimmed V and J ends, which lost 0 bases and 6 bases, there was a span of 15 bases. CDR3 length: 15 residues. CDR3 coding DNA: TGTGCCAGCAGCTTAGATCTCATGGGAGGCAGCGAGCAGTACTTC. Protein: CASSLDLMGGSEQYF.

V usage is TRBV19 and J usage is TRBJ1-5, with D possibly matching TRBD1 (6 bases). The CDR3 runs 14 residues. From germline, CDR1 is LNHDA and CDR2 SQIVND (reference sequence). Trimming shortened V by 5 bases and J by 3 bases, and 11 bases separated the two germline ends. This chain's CDR3 is CASSDDRINQPQHF. In DNA, the CDR3 is TGTGCCAGTAGTGACGACAGGATCAATCAGCCCCAGCATTTT.

The chain is built from TRBV5-1 and TRBJ1-1; D call uncertain. V lost 4 bases and J lost 4, with 14 bases in between. Germline-derived CDR1 and CDR2 are SGHRS and YFSETQ. The CDR3 totals 14 residues. For the CDR3, the DNA is TGCGCCAGCAGCACTTATAGGCGGGGCACTGAAGCTTTCTTT. Amino acid sequence: CASSTYRRGTEAFF.

The CDR3 spells CASSLAGAATEAFF. The CDR3 DNA reads as TGTGCCAGCAGCTTGGCAGGGGCGGCCACTGAAGCTTTCTTT. The chain employs TRBV5-4 and TRBJ1-1, with D possibly being TRBD1 (6 bases). The V gene's germline CDR1 is SGHNT and CDR2 YYREEE (reference sequence). This CDR3 region has 14 residues. The V end was cut by 0 bases, the J end by 4 bases, with 10 bases between.

This chain links TRBV5-1 with TRBJ1-6; 8 nucleotides match TRBD1. Germline CDR1 and CDR2: SGHRS and YFSETQ. The CDR3 spans 15 residues. The J segment lost 6 bases and the V segment lost 0 bases, leaving 2 bases of the junction unmatched. In nucleotides, the CDR3 is TGCGCCAGCAGCTTGGGGGACAGGACTAATTCACCCCTCCACTTT. It yields the protein CASSLGDRTNSPLHF.

V and J are TRBV27 and TRBJ1-1, with a tentative D call TRBD1 (5 bases). The V and J ends lost 8 bases and 5 bases respectively, with 9 bases between them. The CDR3 sequence is 11 residues long. CDR1 is MNHEY, CDR2 SMNVEV, per germline (reference sequence). The CDR3, as DNA: TGTGCCAGCTCCGGGGGGACTGAAGCTTTCTTT. It specifies CASSGGTEAFF.

CDR3 sequence (DNA): TGTGCCAGCAGCCCCACCGGACAGGGGGCGCGGGAGACCCAGTACTTC. This encodes CASSPTGQGARETQYF. V and J are TRBV7-3 and TRBJ2-5; TRBD1 matches at 11 bases. Germline V gene lookup returns CDR1 SGHTA and CDR2 FQGTGA. V was clipped by 5 bases and J by 5 bases; unmatched bases: 10. The CDR3 spans 16 residues.

The chain links TRBV21-1 to TRBJ1-6; the D call of TRBD1 is as the table states it, not checked on the DNA. TRBV21-1 is termed a pseudogene. This CDR3 region has 16 residues. CDR3 bases: TGTGCCAGCAGCAAAGGGGGGCGGTTGCCAGGGTCACCCCTCCACTTT. Protein: CASSKGGRLPGSPLHF.

The chain recombines TRBV6-5 with TRBJ1-2, with 8 bases lining up with TRBD1. Germline CDR1 is MNHEY and CDR2 is SVGAGI. The junction had 8 bases not matched to a gene; V was cut back by 4 bases and J by 7 bases. The length of the CDR3 is 14 residues. The CDR3 sequence is CASSSFPQGVGYTF. The CDR3 nucleotides are TGTGCCAGCAGTTCGTTTCCACAGGGGGTTGGCTACACCTTC.

This clone showed up just a few times. The V call is TRBV3-1 (or the pseudogene TRBV3-2), the J call TRBJ1-2, with TRBD1 matching over 7 bases. The V segment lost 4 bases and the J segment 4 bases; nucleotides outside the gene matches: 6. The V gene's germline CDR1 is LGHDT and CDR2 YNNKEL (reference sequence). CDR3 length: 14 residues. The CDR3 protein is CASSRKTGSYGYTF. CDR3 nucleotide sequence: TGTGCCAGCAGCCGTAAGACAGGGAGCTATGGCTACACCTTC.

This clone was seen a few times. CDR3 in DNA: TGTGCCAGCAGTGCCCGGGGGACAGCCGGAACCAATCAGCCCCAGCATTTT. Translated, it gives CASSARGTAGTNQPQHF. This chain connects TRBV28 to TRBJ1-5, with 7 bases fitting TRBD1. The CDR3 contains 17 residues. J was trimmed by 3 bases and V by 5 bases; bases with no gene match: 13. Germline V lookup: CDR1 MDHEN, CDR2 SYDVKM.

The chain combines TRBV14 with TRBJ2-1; the match to TRBD2 covers 9 bases. Germline V gives CDR1 SGHDN, CDR2 FVKESK. The CDR3 loop spans 17 amino acids. The junction had 11 bases not matched to a gene; V was cut back by 4 bases and J by 4 bases. The CDR3 DNA is TGTGCCAGCAGCCCCGGAAGGGGGACTAGCAGATACAATGAGCAGTTCTTC. Translated: CASSPGRGTSRYNEQFF.

The V and J genes are TRBV11-2 and TRBJ2-1; D perhaps matches TRBD1 (6 bases). Per the germline V gene, CDR1 is SGHAT and CDR2 is FQNNGV. V was trimmed by 2 bases and J by 6 bases, leaving 17 bases between them. The CDR3 runs to 16 residues. Here the CDR3 DNA reads TGTGCCAGCAGCTTAAGGTCGAGGATGGGGGCCAATGAGCAGTTCTTC. Translating gives CASSLRSRMGANEQFF. Combining the CDR3 with reference TRBV11-2 and TRBJ2-1 gives the whole variable domain EAGVAQSPRYKIIEKRQSVAFWCNPISGHATLYWYQQILGQGPKLLIQFQNNGVVDDSQLPKDRFSAERLKGVDSTLKIQPAKLEDSAVYLCASSLRSRMGANEQFFGPGTRLTVL.